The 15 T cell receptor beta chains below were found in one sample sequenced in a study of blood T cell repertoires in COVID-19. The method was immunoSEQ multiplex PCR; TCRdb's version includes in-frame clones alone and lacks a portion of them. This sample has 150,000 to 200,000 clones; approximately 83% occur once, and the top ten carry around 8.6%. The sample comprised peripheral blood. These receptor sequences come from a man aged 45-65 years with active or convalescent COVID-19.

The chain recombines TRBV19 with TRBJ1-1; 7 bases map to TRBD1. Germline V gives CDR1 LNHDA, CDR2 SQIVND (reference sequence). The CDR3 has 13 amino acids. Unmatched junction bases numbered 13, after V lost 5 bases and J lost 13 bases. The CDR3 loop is CASSSTTKGADFF. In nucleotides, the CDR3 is TGTGCCAGTAGTTCTACAACAAAGGGGGCTGATTTCTTT.

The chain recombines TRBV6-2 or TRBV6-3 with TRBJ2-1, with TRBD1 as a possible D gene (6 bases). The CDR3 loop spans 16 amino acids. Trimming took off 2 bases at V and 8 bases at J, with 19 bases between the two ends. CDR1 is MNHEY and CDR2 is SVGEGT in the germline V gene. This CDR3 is CASSYGTRDNWDEQFF. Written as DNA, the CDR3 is TGTGCCAGCAGTTACGGGACAAGAGATAACTGGGATGAGCAGTTCTTC.

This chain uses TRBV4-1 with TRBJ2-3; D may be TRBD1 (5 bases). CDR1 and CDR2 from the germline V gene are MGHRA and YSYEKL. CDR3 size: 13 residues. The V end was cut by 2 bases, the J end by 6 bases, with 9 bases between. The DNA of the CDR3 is TGCGCCAGCAGCCAAAGGACACAGGATACGCAGTATTTT. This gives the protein CASSQRTQDTQYF.

The CDR3 is CASRGSLTNNEQFF. The CDR3 region has the DNA TGCGCCAGCAGGGGCAGCCTGACGAACAATGAGCAGTTCTTC. The V call is TRBV5-1, the J call TRBJ2-1; D uncertain. This CDR3 contains 14 residues. The V end was cut by 5 bases, the J end by 5 bases, with 14 bases between. CDR1 is SGHRS, CDR2 YFSETQ, per germline.

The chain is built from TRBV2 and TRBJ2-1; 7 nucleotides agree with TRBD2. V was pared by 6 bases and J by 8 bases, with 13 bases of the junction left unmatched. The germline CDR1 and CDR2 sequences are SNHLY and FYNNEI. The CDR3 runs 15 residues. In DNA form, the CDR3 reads TGTGCCAGCAGAGGCGGACTAGTACCTCTCTATGAGCAGTTCTTC. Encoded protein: CASRGGLVPLYEQFF.

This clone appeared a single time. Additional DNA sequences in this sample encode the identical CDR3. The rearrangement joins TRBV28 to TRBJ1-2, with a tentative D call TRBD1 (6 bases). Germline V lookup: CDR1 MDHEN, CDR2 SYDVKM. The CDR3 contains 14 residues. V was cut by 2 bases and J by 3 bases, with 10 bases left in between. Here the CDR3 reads CASSLGRGDYGYTF. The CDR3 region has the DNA TGTGCCAGCAGTTTAGGCAGGGGCGACTATGGCTACACCTTC.

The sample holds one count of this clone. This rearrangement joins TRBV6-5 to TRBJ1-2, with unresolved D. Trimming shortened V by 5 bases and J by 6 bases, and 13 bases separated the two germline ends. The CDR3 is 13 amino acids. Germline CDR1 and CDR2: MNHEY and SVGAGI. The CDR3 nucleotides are TGTGCCAGCAGTCCGTACCAAGCGCATGGCTACACCTTC. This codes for CASSPYQAHGYTF.

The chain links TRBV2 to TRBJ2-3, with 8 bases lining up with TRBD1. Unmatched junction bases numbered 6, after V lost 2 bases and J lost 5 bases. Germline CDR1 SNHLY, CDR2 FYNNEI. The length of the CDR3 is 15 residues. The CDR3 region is CASSELGQVQDTQYF. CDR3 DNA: TGTGCCAGCAGTGAATTGGGACAGGTTCAAGATACGCAGTATTTT. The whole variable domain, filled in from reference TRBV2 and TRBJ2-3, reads EPEVTQTPSHQVTQMGQEVILRCVPISNHLYFYWYRQILGQKVEFLVSFYNNEISEKSEIFDDQFSVERPDGSNFTLKIRSTKLEDSAMYFCASSELGQVQDTQYFGPGTRLTVL.

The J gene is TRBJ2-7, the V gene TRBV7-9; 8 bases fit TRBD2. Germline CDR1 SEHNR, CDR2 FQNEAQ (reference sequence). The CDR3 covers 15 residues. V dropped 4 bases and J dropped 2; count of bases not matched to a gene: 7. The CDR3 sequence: CASSSPNGRAYEQYF. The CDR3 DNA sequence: TGTGCCAGCAGCTCCCCTAACGGGAGGGCCTACGAGCAGTACTTC.

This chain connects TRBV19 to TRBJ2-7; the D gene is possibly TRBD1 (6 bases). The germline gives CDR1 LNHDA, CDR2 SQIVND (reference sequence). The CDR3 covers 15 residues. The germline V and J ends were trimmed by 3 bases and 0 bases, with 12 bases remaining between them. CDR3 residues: CASSIEDRPSYEQYF. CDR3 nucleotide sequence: TGTGCCAGTAGTATCGAAGACAGGCCCTCCTACGAGCAGTACTTC.

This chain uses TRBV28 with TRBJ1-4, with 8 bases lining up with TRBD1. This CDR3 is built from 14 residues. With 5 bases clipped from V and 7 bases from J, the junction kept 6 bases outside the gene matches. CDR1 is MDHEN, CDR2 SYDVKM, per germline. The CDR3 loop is CASSPQGALEKLFF. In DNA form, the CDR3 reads TGTGCCAGCAGTCCGCAGGGGGCACTTGAAAAACTGTTTTTT.

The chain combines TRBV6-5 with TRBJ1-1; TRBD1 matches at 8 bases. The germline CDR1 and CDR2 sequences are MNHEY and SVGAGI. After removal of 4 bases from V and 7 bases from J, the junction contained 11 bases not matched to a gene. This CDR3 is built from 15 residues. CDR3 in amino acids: CASSSRGTGTGEAFF. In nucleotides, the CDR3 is TGTGCCAGCAGTTCCCGGGGGACAGGAACTGGTGAAGCTTTCTTT.

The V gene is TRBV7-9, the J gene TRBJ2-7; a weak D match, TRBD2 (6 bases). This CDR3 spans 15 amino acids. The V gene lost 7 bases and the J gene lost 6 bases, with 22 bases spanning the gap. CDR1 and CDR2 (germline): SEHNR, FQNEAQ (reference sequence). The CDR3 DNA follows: TGTGCCAGCAACGGGGCGGGGACGACACCACGCGAGCAGTACTTC. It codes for CASNGAGTTPREQYF.

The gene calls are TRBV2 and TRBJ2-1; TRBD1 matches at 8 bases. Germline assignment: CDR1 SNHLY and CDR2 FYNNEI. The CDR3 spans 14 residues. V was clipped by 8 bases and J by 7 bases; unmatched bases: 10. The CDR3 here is CASFGRGLRNEQFF. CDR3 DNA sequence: TGTGCCAGCTTCGGCAGGGGGCTGAGGAATGAGCAGTTCTTC.

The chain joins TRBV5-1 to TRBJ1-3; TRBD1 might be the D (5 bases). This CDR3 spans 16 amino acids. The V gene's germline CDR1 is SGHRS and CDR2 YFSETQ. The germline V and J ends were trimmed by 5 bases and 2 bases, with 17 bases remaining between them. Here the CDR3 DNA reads TGCGCCAGCAGACGAGACGACAGCTTTCCTGGAAACACCATATATTTT. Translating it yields CASRRDDSFPGNTIYF.